The 6 T cell receptor beta chains below were found in one sample sequenced in a study of T cell clonality in common variable immunodeficiency. Profiled with immunoSEQ multiplex PCR; TCRdb holds only in-frame clones, not every one. The sample contains approximately 45,000 clones, none of them singletons. Sequencing was done on a sample of peripheral blood mononuclear cells. These receptors were taken from a person aged 18-70 years in good health.

This clone came up many times. The read falls 3 residues short of the CDR3 end, and the missing part is taken from the germline J gene. The chain carries TRBV20-1 and TRBJ2-3; D might be TRBD1 (6 bases). Germline CDR1 is DFQATT and CDR2 is SNEGSKA (reference sequence). Trimming cost V 6 bases and J 8 bases, with 15 bases left between them. The CDR3 runs to 12 residues. CDR3 sequence: CSAGRGFGTQYF. CDR3 DNA (partial): TGCAGTGCGGGCAGGGGATTTGGTACG.

This clone was seen repeatedly, ten times or more. The read gets to within 3 residues of the CDR3 end, and the germline J gene fills in the rest. The chain couples TRBV5-6 to TRBJ2-2; 7 bases map to TRBD2. The CDR3 extends over 15 amino acids. V was clipped by 0 bases and J by 1 base; unmatched bases: 0. Per the germline V gene, CDR1 is SGHDT and CDR2 is YYEEEE. The CDR3 loop reads CASSLGGGNTGELFF. Partial CDR3 DNA: TGTGCCAGCAGCTTGGGCGGGGGGAACACCGGGGAG. Combining the CDR3 with reference TRBV5-6 and TRBJ2-2 gives the whole variable domain DAGVTQSPTHLIKTRGQQVTLRCSPKSGHDTVSWYQQALGQGPQFIFQYYEEEERQRGNFPDRFSGHQFPNYSSELNVNALLLGDSALYLCASSLGGGNTGELFFGEGSRLTVL.

This clone was seen many times. The read terminates 3 residues ahead of where the CDR3 ends, so the germline J gene completes it. The J gene is TRBJ2-6, the V gene TRBV6-2 or TRBV6-3; a possible D gene is TRBD1 (6 bases). CDR3 length: 15 amino acids. Trimming removed 2 bases at V and 2 bases at J, with 7 bases between. CDR1 is MNHEY and CDR2 is SVGEGT in the germline V gene. The CDR3 spells CASSYGGPGANVLTF. The sequenced part of the CDR3 DNA is TGTGCCAGCAGTTACGGGGGCCCTGGGGCCAACGTC.

This clone was seen repeatedly, ten times or more. The read halts 3 residues ahead of the CDR3 end, with the missing end drawn from the germline J gene. The V and J genes are TRBV19 and TRBJ2-1; 9 nucleotides align to TRBD2. The CDR3 consists of 16 residues. V lost 1 base to trimming and J lost 9 bases; unmatched junction nucleotides: 10. Germline lookup yields CDR1 LNHDA and CDR2 SQIVND (reference sequence). CDR3 sequence: CASSIVASGVKSEQFF. The CDR3 DNA, read in part, is TGTGCCAGTAGTATAGTGGCTAGCGGGGTCAAGAGTGAG.

In its sample, this clone was seen many times. The missing CDR3 end, 3 residues past where the read stops, is filled in from the germline J gene. This sequence joins TRBV6-1 and TRBJ1-5; D remains ambiguous. The CDR3 loop spans 16 amino acids. Germline lookup yields CDR1 MNHNS and CDR2 SASEGT. V was pared by 4 bases and J by 2 bases, with 15 bases between. The CDR3 sequence: CASSAQTGLGNQPQHF. Incomplete CDR3 DNA: TGTGCCAGCAGTGCCCAGACTGGTTTAGGCAATCAGCCC.

This clone was picked up many times. Read coverage stops 3 residues before the CDR3 terminus; the germline J gene supplies the remainder. This rearrangement joins TRBV18 to TRBJ2-5, with 8 bases identical to TRBD1. The germline V gene encodes CDR1 KGHSH and CDR2 LQKENI. The CDR3 has 15 residues. V was clipped by 1 base and J by 2 bases; unmatched bases: 3. Partial CDR3 DNA: TGTGCCAGCTCACCACGGACAGGGCGACAAGAGACC. Amino acid sequence: CASSPRTGRQET. The full-length CDR3 reads as CASSPRTGRQETQYF.